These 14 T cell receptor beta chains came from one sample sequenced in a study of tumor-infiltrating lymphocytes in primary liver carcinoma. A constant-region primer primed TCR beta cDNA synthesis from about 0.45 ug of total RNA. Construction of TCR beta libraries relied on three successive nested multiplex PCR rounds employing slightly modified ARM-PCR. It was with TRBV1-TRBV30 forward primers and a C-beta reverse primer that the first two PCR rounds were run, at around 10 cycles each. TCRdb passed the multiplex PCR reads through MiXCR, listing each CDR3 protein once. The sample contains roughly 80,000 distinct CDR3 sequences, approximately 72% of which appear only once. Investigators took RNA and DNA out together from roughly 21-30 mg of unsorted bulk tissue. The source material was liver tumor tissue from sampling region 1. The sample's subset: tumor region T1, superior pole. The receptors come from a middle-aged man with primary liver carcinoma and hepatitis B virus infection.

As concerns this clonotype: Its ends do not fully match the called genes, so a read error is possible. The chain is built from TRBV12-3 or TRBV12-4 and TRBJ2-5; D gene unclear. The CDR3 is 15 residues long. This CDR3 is CASSLAWGRAETHYF. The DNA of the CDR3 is TGTGCCAGCAGTTTAGCGTGGGGAAGGGCGGAGACCCATTACTTC.

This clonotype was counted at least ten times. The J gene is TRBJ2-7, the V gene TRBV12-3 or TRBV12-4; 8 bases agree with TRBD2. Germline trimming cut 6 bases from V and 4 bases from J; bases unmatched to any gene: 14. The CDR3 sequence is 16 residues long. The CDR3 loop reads CASSLLRASGSYEQYF. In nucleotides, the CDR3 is TGTGCCAGCAGCCTACTTCGGGCTAGCGGGTCGTACGAGCAGTACTTC.

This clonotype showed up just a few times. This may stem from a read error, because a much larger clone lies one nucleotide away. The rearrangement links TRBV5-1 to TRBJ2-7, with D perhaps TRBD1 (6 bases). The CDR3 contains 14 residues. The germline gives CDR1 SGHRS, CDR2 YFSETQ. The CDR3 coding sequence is TGCGCCGGCAGCCTACTACAGGGTACCTACGAGCAGTACTTC. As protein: CAGSLLQGTYEQYF.

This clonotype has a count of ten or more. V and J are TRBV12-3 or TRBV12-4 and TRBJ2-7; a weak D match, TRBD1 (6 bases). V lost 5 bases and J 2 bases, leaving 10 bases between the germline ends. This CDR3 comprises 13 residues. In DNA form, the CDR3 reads TGTGCCAGCAGTGCAACAGGGACCTACGAGCAGTACTTC. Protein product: CASSATGTYEQYF.

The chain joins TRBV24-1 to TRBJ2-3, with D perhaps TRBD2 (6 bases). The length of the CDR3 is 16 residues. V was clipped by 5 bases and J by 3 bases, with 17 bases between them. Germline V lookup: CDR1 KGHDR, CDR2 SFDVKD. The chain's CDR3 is CATSGLTGAVTDTQYF. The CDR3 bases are TGTGCCACCAGTGGTCTAACGGGAGCGGTGACAGATACGCAGTATTTT.

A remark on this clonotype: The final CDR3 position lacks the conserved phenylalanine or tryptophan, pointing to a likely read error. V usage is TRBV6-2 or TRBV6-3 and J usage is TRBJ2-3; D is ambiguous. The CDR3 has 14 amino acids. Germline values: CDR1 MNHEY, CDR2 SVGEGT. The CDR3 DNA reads TGTGCCAGCAAGGCCCCCAGAGCCACATATACGCAGTATGTT. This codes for CASKAPRATYTQYV.

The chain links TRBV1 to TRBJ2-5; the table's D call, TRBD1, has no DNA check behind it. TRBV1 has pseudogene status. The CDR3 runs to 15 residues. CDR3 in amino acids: CTSSPSQGAQESQYF. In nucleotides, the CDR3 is TGCACCAGCAGCCCCTCGCAGGGGGCTCAAGAGTCCCAATACTTC.

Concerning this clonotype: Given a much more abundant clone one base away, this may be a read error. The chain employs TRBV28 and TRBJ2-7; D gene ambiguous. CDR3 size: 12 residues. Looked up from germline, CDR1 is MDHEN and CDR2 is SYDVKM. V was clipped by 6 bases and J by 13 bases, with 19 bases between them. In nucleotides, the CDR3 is TGTGCCAGCAGCCGGACGGATAGGAAGGACTACTTC. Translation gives CASSRTDRKDYF. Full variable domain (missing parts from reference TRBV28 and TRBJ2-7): DVKVTQSSRYLVKRTGEKVFLECVQDMDHENMFWYRQDPGLGLRLIYFSYDVKMKEKGDIPEGYSVSREKKERFSLILESASTNQTSMYLCASSRTDRKDYFGPGTRLTVT.

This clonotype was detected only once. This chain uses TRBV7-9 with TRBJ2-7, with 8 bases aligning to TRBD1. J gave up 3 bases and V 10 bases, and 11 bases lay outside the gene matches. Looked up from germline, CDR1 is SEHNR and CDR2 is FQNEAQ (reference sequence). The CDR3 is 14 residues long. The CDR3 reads CANSHTGGGYEQYF. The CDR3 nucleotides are TGTGCCAACAGTCACACAGGGGGTGGCTACGAGCAGTACTTC.

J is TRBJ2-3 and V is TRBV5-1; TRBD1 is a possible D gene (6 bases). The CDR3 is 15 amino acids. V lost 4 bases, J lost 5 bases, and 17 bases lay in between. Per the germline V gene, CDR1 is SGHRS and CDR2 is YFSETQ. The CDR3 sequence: CASSVHNLGGDTQYF. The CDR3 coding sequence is TGCGCCAGCAGCGTGCATAACCTAGGGGGAGATACGCAGTATTTT.

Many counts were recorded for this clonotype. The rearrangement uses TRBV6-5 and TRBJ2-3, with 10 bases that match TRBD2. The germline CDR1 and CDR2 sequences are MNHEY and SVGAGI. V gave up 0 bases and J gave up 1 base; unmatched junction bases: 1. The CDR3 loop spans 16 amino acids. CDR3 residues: CASSYSGLAGTDTQYF. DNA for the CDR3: TGTGCCAGCAGTTACTCAGGACTAGCGGGCACAGATACGCAGTATTTT.

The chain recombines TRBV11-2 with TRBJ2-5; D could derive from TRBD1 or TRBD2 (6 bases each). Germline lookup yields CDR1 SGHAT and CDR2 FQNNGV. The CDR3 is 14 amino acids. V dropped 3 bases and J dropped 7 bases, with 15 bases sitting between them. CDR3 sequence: CASSFGGSQRTQYF. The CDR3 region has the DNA TGTGCCAGCAGCTTCGGGGGCAGTCAAAGGACCCAGTACTTC.

As DNA, the CDR3 is TGTGCCAGCAGCCGGCGGGATACTTACACAGATACGCAGTATTTT. As protein: CASSRRDTYTDTQYF. V and J are TRBV14 and TRBJ2-3; D may be TRBD2 (6 bases). Germline-derived CDR1 and CDR2 are SGHDN and FVKESK. V lost 4 bases, J lost 2 bases, and 13 bases lay in between. The CDR3 length is 15 residues.

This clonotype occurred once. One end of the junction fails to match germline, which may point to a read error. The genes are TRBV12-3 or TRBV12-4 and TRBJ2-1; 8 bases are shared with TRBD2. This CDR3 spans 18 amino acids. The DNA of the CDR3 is TGTGGCAGCAGTCCTAGGGGAGCGGGAGAAAGCTCCTACATTGAGCAGTTCTTC. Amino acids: CGSSPRGAGESSYIEQFF.